These 10 T cell receptor beta chains share one sample of origin, sequenced in a study of Tregs in tolerant kidney transplant recipients (dated by TCRdb to about 2019). Library generation was performed with the immunoSEQ multiplex PCR assay. This immuneACCESS table, as held by TCRdb, lists in-frame sequences with V and J called but not all clones. Of the missing ones, under half trace to an unresolved V gene in checked studies; the others have no known cause. The sample table holds over 70,000 clones, of which around 90% were seen once. 1.6% of the sample lies in the top ten. The transplants used related donors along with nonmyeloablative bone marrow transplantation, and in the human trials mixed chimerism was transient. Sequences were derived from CD4+ T cells from blood (PBMCs), sampled 24 months after the transplant. The receptors stem from a human patient who received a combined kidney and bone marrow transplant. Some T cells may have been brought in with the graft after a transplant.

The rearrangement links TRBV11-3 to TRBJ2-2; possible D gene TRBD1, 5 bases. Germline lookup yields CDR1 SGHNT and CDR2 YENEEA. V lost 2 bases to trimming and J lost 6 bases, with 16 bases between them. The CDR3 covers 16 residues. The CDR3 bases are TGTGCCAGCAGCTTACACCCTGTTCAGGGATCCGGGGAGCTGTTTTTT. It encodes CASSLHPVQGSGELFF.

The J gene is TRBJ2-3, the V gene TRBV7-2, with D hard to call. The CDR3 runs 14 residues. Germline V lookup: CDR1 SGHTA, CDR2 FQGNSA. With 7 bases removed from V and 0 bases from J, the gap between germline ends came to 11 bases. CDR3 nucleotide sequence: TGTGCCAGCACCTCGATGACTAGCACAGATACGCAGTATTTT. This codes for CASTSMTSTDTQYF.

The chain couples TRBV7-6 to TRBJ2-1, with 7 bases matching TRBD1. The CDR3 runs to 16 residues. J gave up 1 base and V 1 base, and 4 bases lay outside the gene matches. CDR1 is SGHVS, CDR2 FNYEAQ, per germline. The chain's CDR3 is CASSLGGRGSYNEQFF. For the CDR3, the DNA is TGTGCCAGCAGCTTAGGGGGCAGGGGGTCCTACAATGAGCAGTTCTTC.

The chain carries TRBV6-4 and TRBJ2-2; TRBD1 is a possible D gene (6 bases). The CDR3 consists of 16 residues. V shed 0 bases and J shed 3 bases, with 11 bases lying between them. The germline gives CDR1 MRHNA, CDR2 SNTAGT. The CDR3 DNA follows: TGTGCCAGCAGTGACTCCTGGGGGCGAGACACCGGGGAGCTGTTTTTT. Its translation: CASSDSWGRDTGELFF.

The rearrangement uses TRBV10-3 and TRBJ2-5; a weak D match, TRBD2 (6 bases). This CDR3 spans 15 amino acids. V shed 4 bases and J shed 3 bases, with 15 bases lying between them. Germline V gene lookup returns CDR1 ENHRY and CDR2 SYGVKD. CDR3 DNA: TGTGCCATCAGTGCCCCCGGGGGTAGGGAAGAGACCCAGTACTTC. This codes for CAISAPGGREETQYF.

The J gene is TRBJ2-2, the V gene TRBV4-1; 8 positions match TRBD1. Germline assignment: CDR1 MGHRA and CDR2 YSYEKL. J lost 6 bases, V lost 3 bases, and 6 bases had no gene match. The CDR3 totals 15 residues. CDR3 sequence (DNA): TGCGCCAGCAGCCAGGGACAGGTCTTGGCCGGGGAGCTGTTTTTT. Translation gives CASSQGQVLAGELFF.

The chain is built from TRBV7-6 and TRBJ2-7; 7 bases are a match to TRBD2. The germline CDR1 and CDR2 sequences are SGHVS and FNYEAQ. CDR3 size: 16 residues. Unmatched junction bases numbered 12, after V lost 2 bases and J lost 5 bases. CDR3 loop: CASSLPAGGRKNEQYF. The CDR3 nucleotides are TGTGCCAGCAGCTTACCGGCTGGCGGGAGAAAGAACGAGCAGTACTTC.

The chain is built from TRBV4-1 and TRBJ2-5, with TRBD2 matching 9 bases. The CDR3 extends over 13 amino acids. V shed 4 bases, J shed 5 bases, and the junction held 2 bases outside the gene matches. The germline CDR1 and CDR2 sequences are MGHRA and YSYEKL. The CDR3 loop is CASSLLAGETQYF. CDR3 nucleotides: TGCGCCAGCAGCCTGCTAGCGGGGGAGACCCAGTACTTC.

This chain uses TRBV5-1 with TRBJ2-1; D is perhaps TRBD2 (6 bases). This CDR3 has 16 amino acids. V was cut by 3 bases and J by 4 bases, with 17 bases left in between. Germline CDR1 reads SGHRS; CDR2 reads YFSETQ. The CDR3 loop reads CASSSLGGKVYNEQFF. The CDR3 DNA sequence: TGCGCCAGCAGCTCACTCGGGGGTAAGGTTTACAATGAGCAGTTCTTC.

The chain couples TRBV28 to TRBJ2-7; 10 bases match TRBD2. Trimming cost V 2 bases and J 6 bases; bases outside gene matches: 7. The germline gives CDR1 MDHEN, CDR2 SYDVKM. The CDR3 extends over 15 amino acids. The CDR3, as DNA: TGTGCCAGCAGTTTAGGGGCTAGCGGGGGTGTCGAGCAGTACTTC. Translating gives CASSLGASGGVEQYF. Supplemented by reference TRBV28 and TRBJ2-7, the full variable domain reads DVKVTQSSRYLVKRTGEKVFLECVQDMDHENMFWYRQDPGLGLRLIYFSYDVKMKEKGDIPEGYSVSREKKERFSLILESASTNQTSMYLCASSLGASGGVEQYFGPGTRLTVT.